These 32 T cell receptor beta chains were sequenced from one sample in a study of T-cell reconstitution after alpha-beta-depleted transplantation in children (dated by TCRdb to 2016 to 2018). The library was prepared using PCR. The sample was run on an Illumina HiSeq 2500. TCR libraries were prepared with molecular barcoding, using unique molecular identifiers to normalize TCRbeta repertoire quantification. Clones were called with MiXCR by TCRdb after fastp trimmed the public reads at Q25, and only in-frame beta chains were retained. Entries are consolidated by CDR3 protein sequence, retaining the most common genes and DNA. The sample table lists 700,000 to 950,000 distinct CDR3 sequences, less than 20% of them with a count of one. Of the sample, around 5.3% falls within the top ten clones. The treatment or condition label here, explained by the study, means: allogeneic hematopoietic cell transplantation with graft depleted of TCRalphabeta T cells and CD19 B cells.

Sequencing was performed on PBMCs, mostly from graft donor cells, taken 360 days after TCRalphabeta/CD19-depleted stem cell transplant. These receptors originate from a male patient younger than 18 who had a stem cell transplant for acute lymphoblastic leukemia, so the T cells may come from the graft donor.

This clonotype was seen a few times. J is TRBJ2-2 and V is TRBV27; D is possibly TRBD2 (6 bases). The germline gives CDR1 MNHEY, CDR2 SMNVEV (reference sequence). Trimming shortened V by 5 bases and J by 2 bases, and 12 bases separated the two germline ends. The CDR3 has 15 amino acids. For the CDR3, the DNA is TGTGCCAGCAGTCCCCTAGCGTATAACACCGGGGAGCTGTTTTTT. Its protein is CASSPLAYNTGELFF.

The rearrangement uses TRBV12-5 and TRBJ1-1; D is possibly TRBD1 (6 bases). Looked up from germline, CDR1 is LGHNT and CDR2 is FRNRAP. The CDR3 is made up of 17 amino acids. Trimming took 0 bases from V and 7 from J, leaving 21 bases between them. This CDR3 is CASGLVYGDTGLDEAFF. The CDR3 region has the DNA TGTGCTAGTGGTTTGGTGTATGGGGACACGGGGCTCGATGAAGCTTTCTTT.

J is TRBJ2-5 and V is TRBV5-1; maybe TRBD1 (7 bases). Trimming cost V 4 bases and J 0 bases, with 19 bases left between them. The CDR3 is 17 amino acids. Germline values: CDR1 SGHRS, CDR2 YFSETQ. The CDR3 DNA reads as TGCGCCAGCAGCCTGAGTGGCGGGACAGCGTACCAAGAGACCCAGTACTTC. Its translation: CASSLSGGTAYQETQYF.

The chain is built from TRBV13 and TRBJ2-7, with 11 bases that match TRBD1. The CDR3 is 16 amino acids. V shed 0 bases, J shed 6 bases, and the junction held 7 bases outside the gene matches. Germline V gives CDR1 PRHDT, CDR2 FYEKMQ (reference sequence). CDR3 in DNA: TGTGCCAGCAGCTTAGGCTTGCGGGACAGGGGGTTCGAGCAGTACTTC. It codes for CASSLGLRDRGFEQYF.

A few counts support this clonotype. The rearrangement joins TRBV28 to TRBJ1-2; D is unclear. CDR3 length equals 12 residues. The V end lost 7 bases, the J end lost 2 bases, and 8 bases lay between the germline ends. Germline loops: CDR1 MDHEN, CDR2 SYDVKM. The chain's CDR3 is CASKPGNYGYTF. As DNA, the CDR3 is TGTGCCAGCAAGCCGGGGAACTATGGCTACACCTTC.

The chain has TRBV20-1 and TRBJ2-1; the D gene is possibly TRBD2 (5 bases). Germline V gene lookup returns CDR1 DFQATT and CDR2 SNEGSKA (reference sequence). This CDR3 is built from 14 residues. V was pared by 6 bases and J by 0 bases, with 12 bases between. This CDR3 reads CSAPQRSSYNEQFF. The CDR3 DNA is TGCAGTGCCCCGCAGCGGAGCTCCTACAATGAGCAGTTCTTC.

This clonotype is a singleton in its sample. It may be a read error: a sequence one base away is much more abundant. The chain uses TRBV5-1 and TRBJ2-3; 7 bases map to TRBD2. The CDR3 extends over 15 amino acids. V lost 6 bases, J lost 4 bases, and 11 bases stayed unmatched. Germline CDR1 reads SGHRS; CDR2 reads YFSETQ. Written as DNA, the CDR3 is TGCGCCAGCACCCCGTCCAGCGGGATTGCAGATACGCAGTATTTT. Translation: CASTPSSGIADTQYF.

This clonotype has just a few counts. The chain links TRBV7-2 to TRBJ1-2; a possible D gene is TRBD1 (5 bases). Trimming stripped 4 bases from V and 3 bases from J, with 12 bases between. Germline V CDR1 and CDR2: SGHTA, FQGNSA. The CDR3 is made up of 14 amino acids. The CDR3 protein is CASSSTGSDYGYTF. The DNA of the CDR3 is TGTGCCAGCAGCTCCACAGGTTCGGACTATGGCTACACCTTC.

This clonotype was seen a few times. The V call is TRBV5-1, the J call TRBJ1-2; D call uncertain. Germline CDR1 SGHRS, CDR2 YFSETQ. The CDR3 sequence is 14 residues long. Trimming pared 1 base from V and 4 bases from J, leaving 11 bases between. CDR3 nucleotides: TGCGCCAGCAGCTTGCGTGAGGGCCCCTATGGCTACACCTTC. It codes for CASSLREGPYGYTF.

This clonotype was observed a handful of times. This sequence joins TRBV29-1 and TRBJ2-5; no reliable D call. Looked up from germline, CDR1 is SQVTM and CDR2 is ANQGSEA. V shed 1 base and J shed 4 bases, with 4 bases lying between them. The CDR3 runs 11 residues. The CDR3 bases are TGCAGCGTTGAAGTCGTAGAGACCCAGTACTTC. Translated: CSVEVVETQYF.

The chain couples TRBV18 to TRBJ2-1; 9 bases are a match to TRBD1. This CDR3 spans 16 amino acids. J was trimmed by 8 bases and V by 4 bases; bases with no gene match: 12. Germline CDR1 KGHSH, CDR2 LQKENI. The CDR3 reads CASSRGQGPDGDEQFF. The CDR3 DNA reads as TGTGCCAGCTCACGGGGACAGGGTCCAGATGGAGATGAGCAGTTCTTC.

The chain combines TRBV5-1 with TRBJ2-1; 11 bases are a match to TRBD2. V trimming: 4 bases; J trimming: 6 bases; junction bases outside the gene matches: 9. Germline V lookup: CDR1 SGHRS, CDR2 YFSETQ. The CDR3 is 16 amino acids. The CDR3 reads CASSPEGLAGINEQFF. CDR3 in DNA: TGCGCCAGCAGCCCGGAAGGACTAGCGGGTATCAATGAGCAGTTCTTC.

The rearrangement links TRBV7-9 to TRBJ2-1, with D perhaps given as TRBD1 or TRBD2 (5 bases each). The V gene lost 3 bases and the J gene lost 13 bases, with 22 bases spanning the gap. The CDR3 totals 15 residues. CDR1 SEHNR and CDR2 FQNEAQ come from the germline V gene (reference sequence). DNA of the CDR3: TGTGCCAGCAGCTTCCTCCACGGGGCTGAGAGCGGCCAGTTCTTC. As protein: CASSFLHGAESGQFF.

The chain employs TRBV11-2 and TRBJ2-7, with TRBD2 matching over 7 bases. The CDR3 covers 14 residues. Germline loops: CDR1 SGHAT, CDR2 FQNNGV. Trimming cost V 7 bases and J 4 bases; bases outside gene matches: 10. The CDR3 coding sequence is TGTGCCAGCAACCGGGCGGGGGTGGAATACGAGCAGTACTTC. This translates into CASNRAGVEYEQYF.

V usage is TRBV9 and J usage is TRBJ2-5, with D perhaps TRBD1 (5 bases). Germline CDR1 SGDLS, CDR2 YYNGEE. The length of the CDR3 is 15 residues. V gave up 3 bases and J gave up 1 base, with 13 bases separating them. CDR3: CASSGRGQTQETQYF. Written as DNA, the CDR3 is TGTGCCAGCAGCGGTAGGGGCCAAACCCAAGAGACCCAGTACTTC.

J is TRBJ2-3 and V is TRBV9, with 13 bases identical to TRBD2. Germline CDR1 reads SGDLS; CDR2 reads YYNGEE. This CDR3 spans 19 amino acids. After removal of 2 bases from V and 1 base from J, the junction contained 10 bases not matched to a gene. The DNA of the CDR3 is TGTGCCAGCAGCGTTCAGACTAGCGGGAGGCCCTTACGCACAGATACGCAGTATTTT. Its protein is CASSVQTSGRPLRTDTQYF. Combining the CDR3 with reference TRBV9 and TRBJ2-3 gives the whole variable domain DSGVTQTPKHLITATGQRVTLRCSPRSGDLSVYWYQQSLDQGLQFLIQYYNGEERAKGNILERFSAQQFPDLHSELNLSSLELGDSALYFCASSVQTSGRPLRTDTQYFGPGTRLTVL.

This clonotype was counted only a few times. The chain employs TRBV3-1 and TRBJ1-5, with 10 bases lining up with TRBD1. CDR1 and CDR2 from the germline V gene are LGHDT and YNNKEL (reference sequence). Trimming took 5 bases from V and 6 from J; bases not matched to a gene: 7. The CDR3 covers 15 residues. Here the CDR3 reads CASSERQGAFQPQHF. The CDR3 nucleotides are TGTGCCAGCAGCGAAAGACAGGGGGCTTTTCAGCCCCAGCATTTT.

V and J are TRBV7-9 and TRBJ2-7; D ambiguous. Trimming removed 4 bases from V and 7 bases from J, with 20 bases in between. The CDR3 is made up of 15 amino acids. Germline V lookup: CDR1 SEHNR, CDR2 FQNEAQ (reference sequence). This CDR3 is CASSSSAGPQREQYF. The CDR3 DNA reads as TGTGCCAGCAGCTCAAGCGCCGGGCCCCAGAGGGAGCAGTACTTC.

This clonotype was seen many times. The chain employs TRBV11-2 and TRBJ2-3; D uncertain. Trimming removed 1 base at V and 2 bases at J, with 7 bases between. CDR3 size: 14 residues. Germline V gene lookup returns CDR1 SGHAT and CDR2 FQNNGV. The CDR3 DNA is TGTGCCAGCAGCTTAGCCACCTACACAGATACGCAGTATTTT. Its translation is CASSLATYTDTQYF.

The gene calls are TRBV5-1 and TRBJ1-5; no clear D. The CDR3 length is 15 residues. Germline CDR1 is SGHRS and CDR2 is YFSETQ. V lost 0 bases to trimming and J lost 5 bases, with 12 bases between them. The CDR3 nucleotides read TGCGCCAGCAGCTTGGGCCCAATGGTTGATCAGCCCCAGCATTTT. It encodes CASSLGPMVDQPQHF.

This chain connects TRBV27 to TRBJ1-1; unclear D gene. The CDR3 contains 12 residues. Trimming took 2 bases from V and 11 from J, leaving 12 bases between them. Germline V gene lookup returns CDR1 MNHEY and CDR2 SMNVEV (reference sequence). CDR3 region: CASSLRKGQAFF. CDR3 in DNA: TGTGCCAGCAGTTTACGGAAGGGTCAGGCTTTCTTT.

V and J are TRBV2 and TRBJ2-7, with 11 positions matching TRBD2. V dropped 5 bases and J dropped 7; count of bases not matched to a gene: 10. Per germline, CDR1 SNHLY and CDR2 FYNNEI. This CDR3 contains 15 residues. CDR3 DNA: TGTGCCAGCAGTAACAGACTAGCGGGGCGCCTGGAGCAGTACTTC. Protein product: CASSNRLAGRLEQYF. The full variable domain, in which reference TRBV2 and TRBJ2-7 provide the parts outside the CDR3, is EPEVTQTPSHQVTQMGQEVILRCVPISNHLYFYWYRQILGQKVEFLVSFYNNEISEKSEIFDDQFSVERPDGSNFTLKIRSTKLEDSAMYFCASSNRLAGRLEQYFGPGTRLTVT.

This rearrangement joins TRBV7-2 to TRBJ2-5, with unresolved D. CDR3 length: 15 amino acids. V shed 4 bases and J shed 0 bases, with 12 bases lying between them. Germline V CDR1 and CDR2: SGHTA, FQGNSA. The CDR3 DNA reads as TGTGCCAGCAGCTCCGGTGCGGCCAACCAAGAGACCCAGTACTTC. Its translation: CASSSGAANQETQYF.

The gene calls are TRBV20-1 and TRBJ2-7; D possibly uses TRBD1 or TRBD2 (5 bases each). V was cut by 8 bases and J by 2 bases, with 16 bases left in between. Looked up from germline, CDR1 is DFQATT and CDR2 is SNEGSKA (reference sequence). The CDR3 contains 13 residues. The CDR3 protein is CSSSGRTAYEQYF. In nucleotides, the CDR3 is TGCAGTTCCTCGGGGCGCACAGCCTACGAGCAGTACTTC.

This clonotype occurred many times. This chain joins TRBV3-1 and TRBJ2-7; D unresolved. This CDR3 contains 11 residues. The V and J ends lost 1 base and 4 bases respectively, with 2 bases between them. Germline V CDR1 and CDR2: LGHDT, YNNKEL (reference sequence). CDR3 sequence reads: CASSQVYEQYF. CDR3 in DNA: TGTGCCAGCAGCCAAGTATACGAGCAGTACTTC.

The chain is built from TRBV15 and TRBJ1-3; no definite D call. Trimming cost V 8 bases and J 4 bases, with 6 bases left between them. Looked up from germline, CDR1 is LNHNV and CDR2 is YYDKDF (reference sequence). The CDR3 consists of 11 residues. The CDR3, as DNA: TGTGCCACCGTACAGGGAAACACCATATATTTT. It specifies CATVQGNTIYF.

This clonotype has at least ten counts. The rearrangement links TRBV9 to TRBJ2-7, with D tentatively TRBD2 (6 bases). Germline values: CDR1 SGDLS, CDR2 YYNGEE. Trimming left V 7 bases short and J 2 bases short, with 10 bases between. This CDR3 has 12 residues. CDR3 bases: TGTGCCAGCGGGGGGAACGCCTACGAGCAGTACTTC. Its protein is CASGGNAYEQYF.

This clonotype is a singleton in its sample. As DNA, the CDR3 is TGTGCCAGCAGCTCTTTTCAGGGCTCCTACGAGCAGTACTTC. The encoded protein is CASSSFQGSYEQYF. The chain carries TRBV7-6 and TRBJ2-7; perhaps TRBD1 as D (5 bases). The CDR3 has 14 amino acids. Germline values: CDR1 SGHVS, CDR2 FNYEAQ. V was cut by 4 bases and J by 0 bases, with 10 bases left in between.

A few counts support this clonotype. The chain is built from TRBV4-1 and TRBJ2-1, with TRBD2 identical over 13 bases. Germline-derived CDR1 and CDR2 are MGHRA and YSYEKL. The CDR3 contains 16 residues. Trimming at V came to 3 bases and at J to 9 bases, leaving 8 bases not matched to a gene. CDR3 sequence reads: CASSHTTSGGWPEQFF. DNA of the CDR3: TGCGCCAGCAGCCATACGACTAGCGGGGGGTGGCCTGAGCAGTTCTTC.

This clonotype has a count of ten or more. The genes are TRBV5-1 and TRBJ2-7; possibly TRBD2 for D (5 bases). The germline V gene encodes CDR1 SGHRS and CDR2 YFSETQ. Trimming removed 5 bases at V and 1 base at J, with 10 bases between. CDR3 length equals 13 residues. Here the CDR3 reads CASSGSLSYEQYF. CDR3 DNA: TGCGCCAGCAGTGGGAGCCTATCCTACGAGCAGTACTTC.

A few counts support this clonotype. This chain links TRBV9 with TRBJ2-1; 7 bases are shared with TRBD2. The V gene's germline CDR1 is SGDLS and CDR2 YYNGEE. CDR3 length: 13 residues. J lost 8 bases, V lost 6 bases, and 8 bases had no gene match. The CDR3 bases are TGTGCCAGCACGGGACTAAATAGGGATGAGCAGTTCTTC. Residues: CASTGLNRDEQFF.

This clonotype was seen only once. The chain links TRBV5-1 to TRBJ1-4; D possibly corresponds to TRBD1 (5 bases). The CDR3 has 16 residues. V was shortened by 4 bases and J by 1 base, with 14 bases between the two germline ends. Germline CDR1 reads SGHRS; CDR2 reads YFSETQ. The CDR3 reads CASSKTVGLTNEKLFF. In DNA form, the CDR3 reads TGCGCCAGCAGCAAGACAGTCGGCCTAACTAATGAAAAACTGTTTTTT.